One and the same sample provided the 15 T cell receptor beta chains below, sequenced in a study of blood T cell repertoires in COVID-19. Assay: immunoSEQ multiplex PCR; the TCRdb copy retains only in-frame clones and omits some. Of some 120,000 clones listed, around 81% were seen once; the top ten hold 10% to 11%. Sequenced material: peripheral blood. These receptors came from a human donor in a cohort sampled during active COVID-19.

V gene TRBV13 combines with J gene TRBJ2-7; the D gene is possibly TRBD2 (5 bases). The CDR3 consists of 15 residues. The V and J ends lost 5 bases and 6 bases respectively, with 20 bases between them. CDR1 is PRHDT and CDR2 is FYEKMQ in the germline V gene (reference sequence). The CDR3 is CASSERTPREGEQYF. Here the CDR3 DNA reads TGTGCCAGCAGCGAGCGGACCCCTCGTGAGGGCGAGCAGTACTTC.

The gene calls are TRBV12-3 or TRBV12-4 and TRBJ1-2; D ambiguous. This CDR3 region has 13 residues. Trimming cost V 2 bases and J 0 bases, with 4 bases left between them. CDR3 nucleotide sequence: TGTGCCAGCAGTTTAATTACTAACTATGGCTACACCTTC. Its protein is CASSLITNYGYTF.

This CDR3 is CASSDSPGHGRYTF. In DNA form, the CDR3 reads TGTGCCAGCAGTGACTCCCCGGGACACGGACGCTACACCTTC. V is TRBV6-4 and J is TRBJ1-2; perhaps TRBD1 as D (6 bases). Between the trimmed V and J ends, which lost 0 bases and 9 bases, there was a span of 14 bases. The germline V gene has CDR1 MRHNA and CDR2 SNTAGT. There are 14 residues in the CDR3.

A single count supports this clone. The chain uses TRBV15 and TRBJ1-4; possibly TRBD1 for D (6 bases). V lost 1 base to trimming and J lost 5 bases, with 11 bases between them. Germline CDR1 reads LNHNV; CDR2 reads YYDKDF (reference sequence). The length of the CDR3 is 15 residues. As DNA, the CDR3 is TGTGCCACCAGCAGAGTTACAGGGATAAATGAAAAACTGTTTTTT. It specifies CATSRVTGINEKLFF.

V usage is TRBV3-1 (or the pseudogene TRBV3-2) and J usage is TRBJ2-1; 8 bases fit TRBD1. Per the germline V gene, CDR1 is LGHDT and CDR2 is YNNKEL (reference sequence). The CDR3 loop spans 15 amino acids. The junction had 2 bases not matched to a gene; V was cut back by 3 bases and J by 1 base. DNA for the CDR3: TGTGCCAGCAGCCAGGACAGGGCTTCCTACAATGAGCAGTTCTTC. Translating it yields CASSQDRASYNEQFF.

This rearrangement joins TRBV7-2 to TRBJ2-7; D remains unclear. The V end was cut by 1 base, the J end by 2 bases, with 9 bases between. CDR1 is SGHTA and CDR2 is FQGNSA in the germline V gene. There are 14 residues in the CDR3. The CDR3 nucleotides read TGTGCCAGCAGCTTAGTAAGCAACCCCTACGAGCAGTACTTC. Amino acids: CASSLVSNPYEQYF.

This clone was seen once. The chain uses TRBV6-5 and TRBJ2-7; TRBD1 matches 8 bases. J lost 1 base, V lost 6 bases, and 8 bases had no gene match. The length of the CDR3 is 15 residues. CDR1 is MNHEY, CDR2 SVGAGI, per germline. The DNA of the CDR3 is TGTGCCAGCAGCACTCGGACAGGGTGGTCCTACGAGCAGTACTTC. Protein sequence: CASSTRTGWSYEQYF.

The gene calls are TRBV14 and TRBJ2-2; possible D gene TRBD1, 6 bases. The germline V gene encodes CDR1 SGHDN and CDR2 FVKESK. V was cut by 2 bases and J by 3 bases, with 10 bases left in between. This CDR3 spans 15 amino acids. Here the CDR3 reads CASSQLDSYTGELFF. The CDR3 bases are TGTGCCAGCAGCCAATTGGACAGTTACACCGGGGAGCTGTTTTTT.

V is TRBV11-2 and J is TRBJ2-7; D perhaps matches TRBD1 (6 bases). The germline V gene encodes CDR1 SGHAT and CDR2 FQNNGV. The CDR3 totals 17 residues. V lost 2 bases and J 2 bases, leaving 19 bases between the germline ends. The CDR3 coding sequence is TGTGCCAGCAGCTTATCTTGGGCTACCGGGACACCCTACGAGCAGTACTTC. It is translated as CASSLSWATGTPYEQYF.

This chain uses TRBV5-1 with TRBJ2-1; 11 nucleotides agree with TRBD2. Trimming took 1 base from V and 0 from J; bases not matched to a gene: 6. The germline CDR1 and CDR2 sequences are SGHRS and YFSETQ. The CDR3 covers 18 residues. Here the CDR3 DNA reads TGCGCCAGCAGCTTGCTAGGACTAGCGGGTTCCTCCTACAATGAGCAGTTCTTC. Residues: CASSLLGLAGSSYNEQFF.

J is TRBJ2-7 and V is TRBV11-2; D ambiguous. Germline V CDR1 and CDR2: SGHAT, FQNNGV. The CDR3 covers 14 residues. V gave up 5 bases and J gave up 2 bases, with 13 bases separating them. This CDR3 reads CASSTPQSPYEQYF. In nucleotides, the CDR3 is TGTGCCAGCAGCACCCCACAGAGCCCCTACGAGCAGTACTTC.

This chain links TRBV5-1 with TRBJ2-7, with D tentatively TRBD2 (6 bases). Germline CDR1 and CDR2: SGHRS and YFSETQ. With 4 bases removed from V and 0 bases from J, the gap between germline ends came to 17 bases. CDR3 length: 16 amino acids. CDR3 protein: CASSPMGTGSSYEQYF. The CDR3 DNA sequence: TGCGCCAGCAGCCCTATGGGGACTGGGAGCTCCTACGAGCAGTACTTC.

The table lists this clone with a few counts. The rearrangement uses TRBV5-8 and TRBJ1-5; D remains ambiguous. CDR1 and CDR2 from the germline V gene are SGHTS and YDEGEE. This CDR3 is 15 amino acids long. V shed 6 bases and J shed 0 bases, with 13 bases lying between them. CDR3 DNA sequence: TGTGCCAGCACCGCCCGGGTGGGTAGCAATCAGCCCCAGCATTTT. This codes for CASTARVGSNQPQHF.

The chain links TRBV28 to TRBJ2-1; 7 nucleotides agree with TRBD1. Trimming at V came to 5 bases and at J to 7 bases, leaving 11 bases not matched to a gene. CDR1 and CDR2 from the germline V gene are MDHEN and SYDVKM. The CDR3 has 15 residues. The CDR3 sequence: CASSPTGQRQNEQFF. The CDR3 region has the DNA TGTGCCAGCAGTCCTACGGGACAGAGACAAAATGAGCAGTTCTTC.

On this clone itself: This may be a read error, as it is one base from a much larger clone. This chain links TRBV7-9 with TRBJ1-1, with TRBD1 identical over 9 bases. The CDR3 spans 13 residues. Germline loops: CDR1 SEHNR, CDR2 FQNEAQ (reference sequence). The CDR3 DNA reads TGTACCAGCAGCTTGGACAGGGGCACTGAAGCTTTCTTT. Amino acid sequence: CTSSLDRGTEAFF.